This is a list of T cell receptor beta chains from one sample in a study of Tregs in tolerant kidney transplant recipients. The repertoire was sequenced with immunoSEQ multiplex PCR; TCRdb's copy has only in-frame clones and lacks some. The sample holds fewer than 80,000 clones, about 89% seen once. The sample consisted of CD4+ T cells from blood, taken before the transplant. These receptors were taken from a human donor who received a combined kidney and bone marrow transplant. Each CDR3 is given with its conserved first and last residue. The D gene is left open where the match is weak. The size entry is marked missing in some rows and otherwise reads once, few, many or a size class.

>NA|TRBV7-3|TRBD1|TRBJ1-2
CASSPTGELGYTF
TGTGCCAGCAGCCCCACAGGGGAGCTTGGCTACACCTTC
>NA|TRBV28|TRBD2|TRBJ2-7
CASSHSKRETFYEQYF
TGTGCCAGCAGCCACTCCAAGCGGGAGACGTTCTACGAGCAGTACTTC
>NA|TRBV28|TRBD2|TRBJ2-2
CASSNYRDLGLAALQITNTGELFF
TGTGCCAGCTCAAATTACCGGGATCTGGGGCTAGCGGCCTTACAGATTACGAACACCGGGGAGCTGTTTTTT
>NA|TRBV27|TRBD2|TRBJ2-1
CASSRRLAGAANKYNEQFF
TGTGCCAGCAGTCGAAGACTAGCGGGAGCGGCAAACAAGTACAATGAGCAGTTCTTC
>once|TRBV25-1|NA|TRBJ2-1
CASRPTGGPYNEQFF
TGTGCCAGCAGACCGACGGGGGGCCCCTACAATGAGCAGTTCTTC
>NA|TRBV2|TRBD1|TRBJ1-4
CASKDRGEKLFF
TGTGCCAGCAAGGACAGGGGTGAAAAACTGTTTTTT
>NA|TRBV30|NA|TRBJ2-2
CAWMQDPTGELFF
TGTGCCTGGATGCAGGATCCTACCGGGGAGCTGTTTTTT
>once|TRBV9|NA|TRBJ1-1
CASSAKMNTEAFF
TGTGCCAGCAGCGCTAAAATGAACACTGAAGCTTTCTTT
>NA|TRBV30|NA|TRBJ1-2
CAWSAGDYGYTF
TGTGCCTGGAGTGCAGGCGACTATGGCTACACCTTC
>NA|TRBV5-1|TRBD1|TRBJ2-5
CASSRRTGRETQYF
TGCGCCAGCAGCAGACGGACAGGACGGGAGACCCAGTACTTC
>NA|TRBV5-4|NA|TRBJ2-3
CASSLGGVSTDTQYF
TGTGCCAGCAGCTTGGGCGGGGTTAGCACAGATACGCAGTATTTT
>NA|TRBV6-5|NA|TRBJ1-5
CASSPSTASNQPQHF
TGTGCCAGCAGTCCCTCGACAGCTAGCAATCAGCCCCAGCATTTT
>NA|TRBV27|TRBD2|TRBJ2-1
CASSPALAGGRNEQFF
TGTGCCAGCAGTCCCGCACTAGCGGGAGGGCGCAATGAGCAGTTCTTC
>NA|TRBV7-2|TRBD1|TRBJ2-2
CASSVRQGRGTGELFF
TGTGCCAGCAGCGTTAGACAGGGCCGCGGGACCGGGGAGCTGTTTTTT
>NA|TRBV10-3|NA|TRBJ2-2
CAISDPSGGELFF
TGTGCCATCAGTGACCCGTCAGGCGGGGAGCTGTTTTTT
>once|TRBV28|TRBD2|TRBJ2-3
CASSTSGRVKDTQYF
TGTGCCAGCAGTACAAGCGGGAGGGTTAAAGATACGCAGTATTTT